This paragraph reports one T cell receptor (beta chain). The antigen it recognizes is unknown. No base-level quality is on record; no much larger clone is a single base apart. This sample is drawn from a study of chemoradiotherapy in HPV16-positive cancers (dated by TCRdb to the early 2020s). Concerning the study at large: Candidate HPV-specific T-cell clones and common TCR motifs were defined by functional T-cell assays performed on cells from a couple of HPV16-positive patients. TCR repertoires from some 90 patients with HPV-related cancers were then used to track the candidate HPV-specific TCRs and motifs. The study asked whether T-cell immunity to the HPV oncoproteins E6 and E7 changes during chemoradiotherapy and whether this immunity affects survival. The investigation overall reported the following: Expansion of candidate HPV-specific clones and E7-related TCR motifs was observed in the tumor microenvironment during treatment, whereas no such expansion was observed for non-HPV-specific T cells. The functional definition of HPV-specific T cells came from only a couple of HPV16-positive patients, and the survival association was reported for HPV16-positive patients. In HPV16-positive patients, expansion of HPV-responsive T cells during chemoradiotherapy was associated with improved recurrence-free survival.

The CDR3 spans 15 residues, from the cysteine through the phenylalanine. Only the CDR3 portion is preserved as DNA: 45 bases, with reading frame beginning at the first base. For CDR1 and CDR2, the germline V gene lists MGHRA and YSYEKL. V and J are truncated by 4 bases and 2 bases respectively, leaving an intervening sequence of 14 bases. The receptor library was made with the immunoSEQ multiplex PCR assay. Drawn from immuneACCESS, this table holds only the in-frame rearrangements with V and J called that TCRdb kept. Clones are partly lost; checked studies trace under half to an unresolved V gene and leave the rest unexplained. For this sample there are some 1,700 clones; roughly 73% appear just once. In total, the top ten clones hold roughly 18% of the sample. Repertoires were sampled repeatedly over the course of chemoradiotherapy, so clonal expansion could be followed in the tumor microenvironment.

The V gene is TRBV4-1 and the J gene is TRBJ1-2; perhaps TRBD1 is the D gene, with 6 bases matching. The sample consisted of tumor tissue, taken from a patient who underwent chemoradiotherapy. The sequence was obtained from a human donor with HPV-associated anogenital cancer. The DNA is TGCGCCAGCAGCCCGTATTTGGGACACAACTATGGCTACACCTTC. Its translation is CASSPYLGHNYGYTF.